This T cell receptor (beta chain) was sequenced during a study of immune evolution from preneoplasia to lung adenocarcinoma. Between the mid-2010s and the late 2010s, patients underwent resection in Japan or China. The ends lost 4 bases at V and 3 bases at J; junction bases unmatched: 6. Per the germline V gene, CDR1 is LNHNV and CDR2 is YYDKDF (reference sequence). The length of the CDR3 is 14 residues. Assay: immunoSEQ multiplex PCR; the TCRdb copy retains only in-frame clones and omits some. The repertoire includes thousands of clones, roughly 69% of them detected once, and around 8.8% sits in the top ten. Findings and caveats of the study: Top clone share appeared to fall from AAH through AIS, MIA, adenocarcinoma. Normal lung had highest clonality; later lesions appeared denser, more diverse.

As concerns this clone: Antigen unknown.

This TCR was recovered from a donor of 70 years or more with lung adenocarcinoma. Some clones in this sample may be carry-over from other donors' samples. Input material: FFPE atypical adenomatous hyperplasia tissue from the lung. Subset denoted: atypical adenomatous hyperplasia (AAH), lung preneoplasia. The V and J genes are TRBV15 and TRBJ2-7, with 7 bases identical to TRBD2. The CDR3 is CATSNQRGSYEQYF. CDR3 DNA sequence: TGTGCCACCAGCAATCAGCGGGGCAGCTACGAGCAGTACTTC.